The text below deals with one TCR beta chain. The record originates from a study of blood T cell repertoires in COVID-19. This CDR3 spans 12 amino acids. Germline V gene lookup returns CDR1 MNHEY and CDR2 SMNVEV (reference sequence). The V and J ends lost 2 bases and 14 bases, in that order; junction bases with no gene match: 0. TCRdb's table, derived via immunoSEQ multiplex PCR, lists solely in-frame clones and lacks some. The top ten hold less than 1% of the sample, which has a few hundred thousand clones, about nine tenths seen once. Source material: peripheral blood. The chain links TRBV27 to TRBJ2-2, with 12 bases that match TRBD1. This receptor was obtained from a woman in her thirties or forties who had recovered from COVID-19. As DNA, the CDR3 is TGTGCCAGCAGTTTAGGGACAGGGGGCCTGTTTTTT. It encodes CASSLGTGGLFF.